Below, 9 T cell receptor beta chains from the same sample are listed, as sequenced in a study of cytomegalovirus exposure and HLA in healthy donors. Only in-frame clones appear in the TCRdb table, and some are missing; sequencing was by immunoSEQ multiplex PCR. The profile covers over 120,000 clones, with roughly 87% appearing a single time and 9% to 9.5% taken by the ten largest. Sequenced material: PBMCs. These receptors all come from a woman aged 18-35 years in good health and CMV-seropositive.

The chain uses TRBV9 and TRBJ2-2; D unclear. Germline CDR1 is SGDLS and CDR2 is YYNGEE. The CDR3 consists of 16 residues. V was pared by 0 bases and J by 1 base, with 10 bases between. The CDR3 DNA reads as TGTGCCAGCAGCGTAGAACACATTCTGAACACCGGGGAGCTGTTTTTT. Its translation: CASSVEHILNTGELFF.

This chain links TRBV18 with TRBJ1-5, with 7 positions matching TRBD1. CDR3 length: 15 residues. From germline, CDR1 is KGHSH and CDR2 LQKENI. The ends lost 0 bases at V and 4 bases at J; junction bases unmatched: 3. CDR3 DNA sequence: TGTGCCAGCTCACCACCAGGCAGGGGGAATCAGCCCCAGCATTTT. This encodes CASSPPGRGNQPQHF. Full variable domain (missing parts from reference TRBV18 and TRBJ1-5): NAGVMQNPRHLVRRRGQEARLRCSPMKGHSHVYWYRQLPEEGLKFMVYLQKENIIDESGMPKERFSAEFPKEGPSILRIQQVVRGDSAAYFCASSPPGRGNQPQHFGDGTRLSIL.

J is TRBJ2-7 and V is TRBV6-4; D gene ambiguous. This CDR3 has 17 residues. Germline V lookup: CDR1 MRHNA, CDR2 SNTAGT. The ends were cut back, 0 bases at V and 3 bases at J, with 18 bases in the middle. CDR3 sequence reads: CASSDSRILWLDYEQYF. The CDR3 DNA is TGTGCCAGCAGTGACTCGCGAATCCTCTGGTTAGACTACGAGCAGTACTTC.

The V call is TRBV6-6, the J call TRBJ2-3; 7 nucleotides align to TRBD1. The CDR3 sequence is 13 residues long. Germline CDR1 and CDR2: MNHNY and SVGAGI (reference sequence). Unmatched junction bases numbered 4, after V lost 4 bases and J lost 6 bases. CDR3 sequence reads: CASSSRGQDTQYF. The CDR3 nucleotides read TGTGCCAGCAGTTCTAGGGGACAGGATACGCAGTATTTT.

A word on this clone: Germline and junction disagree at one end, which may indicate a read error. This chain connects TRBV7-7 to TRBJ2-5, with 7 positions matching TRBD1. This CDR3 has 15 residues. Germline-derived CDR1 and CDR2 are SSHAT and FNYEAQ (reference sequence). This chain's CDR3 is CASSSLRDSQETQYF. The CDR3 DNA reads as TGTGCTAGCAGCTCACTCCGGGACAGCCAAGAGACCCAGTACTTC.

The V and J genes are TRBV27 and TRBJ1-1; D is undetermined. V shed 3 bases and J shed 2 bases, with 10 bases lying between them. The length of the CDR3 is 14 residues. The V gene's germline CDR1 is MNHEY and CDR2 SMNVEV (reference sequence). The CDR3 spells CASSFGRLNTEAFF. The CDR3 nucleotides are TGTGCCAGCAGTTTTGGCAGGTTAAACACTGAAGCTTTCTTT.

The genes are TRBV5-1 and TRBJ2-3; 7 bases are shared with TRBD1. Trimming at V came to 4 bases and at J to 4 bases, leaving 9 bases not matched to a gene. The CDR3 is 15 amino acids. Looked up from germline, CDR1 is SGHRS and CDR2 is YFSETQ. CDR3 coding DNA: TGCGCCAGCAGCCCGTTGACAGGGATCCCAGATACGCAGTATTTT. It translates to CASSPLTGIPDTQYF.

This chain connects TRBV28 to TRBJ2-2; 7 nucleotides agree with TRBD2. This CDR3 has 13 amino acids. The ends lost 3 bases at V and 7 bases at J; junction bases unmatched: 2. Per germline, CDR1 MDHEN and CDR2 SYDVKM. CDR3 sequence (DNA): TGTGCCAGCAGTTTTAGCGGGCGCGGGGAGCTGTTTTTT. This translates into CASSFSGRGELFF.

The J gene is TRBJ2-7, the V gene TRBV11-2, with D possibly TRBD1 on 6 matching bases. Germline V CDR1 and CDR2: SGHAT, FQNNGV. V lost 5 bases and J 4 bases, leaving 12 bases between the germline ends. The CDR3 covers 13 residues. DNA of the CDR3: TGTGCCAGCAGCCGCACAGGGTCGTACGAGCAGTACTTC. Translation gives CASSRTGSYEQYF.